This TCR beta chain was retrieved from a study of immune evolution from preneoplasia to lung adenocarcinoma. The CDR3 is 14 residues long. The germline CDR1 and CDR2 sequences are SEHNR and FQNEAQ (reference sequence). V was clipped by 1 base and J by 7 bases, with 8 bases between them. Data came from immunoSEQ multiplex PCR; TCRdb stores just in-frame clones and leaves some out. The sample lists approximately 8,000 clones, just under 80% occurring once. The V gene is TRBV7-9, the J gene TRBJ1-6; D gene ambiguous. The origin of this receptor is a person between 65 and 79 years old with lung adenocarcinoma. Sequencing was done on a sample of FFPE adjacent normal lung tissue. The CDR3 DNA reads TGTGCCAGCAGCTTAGGAAACTTGAATTCACCCCTCCACTTT. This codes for CASSLGNLNSPLHF.